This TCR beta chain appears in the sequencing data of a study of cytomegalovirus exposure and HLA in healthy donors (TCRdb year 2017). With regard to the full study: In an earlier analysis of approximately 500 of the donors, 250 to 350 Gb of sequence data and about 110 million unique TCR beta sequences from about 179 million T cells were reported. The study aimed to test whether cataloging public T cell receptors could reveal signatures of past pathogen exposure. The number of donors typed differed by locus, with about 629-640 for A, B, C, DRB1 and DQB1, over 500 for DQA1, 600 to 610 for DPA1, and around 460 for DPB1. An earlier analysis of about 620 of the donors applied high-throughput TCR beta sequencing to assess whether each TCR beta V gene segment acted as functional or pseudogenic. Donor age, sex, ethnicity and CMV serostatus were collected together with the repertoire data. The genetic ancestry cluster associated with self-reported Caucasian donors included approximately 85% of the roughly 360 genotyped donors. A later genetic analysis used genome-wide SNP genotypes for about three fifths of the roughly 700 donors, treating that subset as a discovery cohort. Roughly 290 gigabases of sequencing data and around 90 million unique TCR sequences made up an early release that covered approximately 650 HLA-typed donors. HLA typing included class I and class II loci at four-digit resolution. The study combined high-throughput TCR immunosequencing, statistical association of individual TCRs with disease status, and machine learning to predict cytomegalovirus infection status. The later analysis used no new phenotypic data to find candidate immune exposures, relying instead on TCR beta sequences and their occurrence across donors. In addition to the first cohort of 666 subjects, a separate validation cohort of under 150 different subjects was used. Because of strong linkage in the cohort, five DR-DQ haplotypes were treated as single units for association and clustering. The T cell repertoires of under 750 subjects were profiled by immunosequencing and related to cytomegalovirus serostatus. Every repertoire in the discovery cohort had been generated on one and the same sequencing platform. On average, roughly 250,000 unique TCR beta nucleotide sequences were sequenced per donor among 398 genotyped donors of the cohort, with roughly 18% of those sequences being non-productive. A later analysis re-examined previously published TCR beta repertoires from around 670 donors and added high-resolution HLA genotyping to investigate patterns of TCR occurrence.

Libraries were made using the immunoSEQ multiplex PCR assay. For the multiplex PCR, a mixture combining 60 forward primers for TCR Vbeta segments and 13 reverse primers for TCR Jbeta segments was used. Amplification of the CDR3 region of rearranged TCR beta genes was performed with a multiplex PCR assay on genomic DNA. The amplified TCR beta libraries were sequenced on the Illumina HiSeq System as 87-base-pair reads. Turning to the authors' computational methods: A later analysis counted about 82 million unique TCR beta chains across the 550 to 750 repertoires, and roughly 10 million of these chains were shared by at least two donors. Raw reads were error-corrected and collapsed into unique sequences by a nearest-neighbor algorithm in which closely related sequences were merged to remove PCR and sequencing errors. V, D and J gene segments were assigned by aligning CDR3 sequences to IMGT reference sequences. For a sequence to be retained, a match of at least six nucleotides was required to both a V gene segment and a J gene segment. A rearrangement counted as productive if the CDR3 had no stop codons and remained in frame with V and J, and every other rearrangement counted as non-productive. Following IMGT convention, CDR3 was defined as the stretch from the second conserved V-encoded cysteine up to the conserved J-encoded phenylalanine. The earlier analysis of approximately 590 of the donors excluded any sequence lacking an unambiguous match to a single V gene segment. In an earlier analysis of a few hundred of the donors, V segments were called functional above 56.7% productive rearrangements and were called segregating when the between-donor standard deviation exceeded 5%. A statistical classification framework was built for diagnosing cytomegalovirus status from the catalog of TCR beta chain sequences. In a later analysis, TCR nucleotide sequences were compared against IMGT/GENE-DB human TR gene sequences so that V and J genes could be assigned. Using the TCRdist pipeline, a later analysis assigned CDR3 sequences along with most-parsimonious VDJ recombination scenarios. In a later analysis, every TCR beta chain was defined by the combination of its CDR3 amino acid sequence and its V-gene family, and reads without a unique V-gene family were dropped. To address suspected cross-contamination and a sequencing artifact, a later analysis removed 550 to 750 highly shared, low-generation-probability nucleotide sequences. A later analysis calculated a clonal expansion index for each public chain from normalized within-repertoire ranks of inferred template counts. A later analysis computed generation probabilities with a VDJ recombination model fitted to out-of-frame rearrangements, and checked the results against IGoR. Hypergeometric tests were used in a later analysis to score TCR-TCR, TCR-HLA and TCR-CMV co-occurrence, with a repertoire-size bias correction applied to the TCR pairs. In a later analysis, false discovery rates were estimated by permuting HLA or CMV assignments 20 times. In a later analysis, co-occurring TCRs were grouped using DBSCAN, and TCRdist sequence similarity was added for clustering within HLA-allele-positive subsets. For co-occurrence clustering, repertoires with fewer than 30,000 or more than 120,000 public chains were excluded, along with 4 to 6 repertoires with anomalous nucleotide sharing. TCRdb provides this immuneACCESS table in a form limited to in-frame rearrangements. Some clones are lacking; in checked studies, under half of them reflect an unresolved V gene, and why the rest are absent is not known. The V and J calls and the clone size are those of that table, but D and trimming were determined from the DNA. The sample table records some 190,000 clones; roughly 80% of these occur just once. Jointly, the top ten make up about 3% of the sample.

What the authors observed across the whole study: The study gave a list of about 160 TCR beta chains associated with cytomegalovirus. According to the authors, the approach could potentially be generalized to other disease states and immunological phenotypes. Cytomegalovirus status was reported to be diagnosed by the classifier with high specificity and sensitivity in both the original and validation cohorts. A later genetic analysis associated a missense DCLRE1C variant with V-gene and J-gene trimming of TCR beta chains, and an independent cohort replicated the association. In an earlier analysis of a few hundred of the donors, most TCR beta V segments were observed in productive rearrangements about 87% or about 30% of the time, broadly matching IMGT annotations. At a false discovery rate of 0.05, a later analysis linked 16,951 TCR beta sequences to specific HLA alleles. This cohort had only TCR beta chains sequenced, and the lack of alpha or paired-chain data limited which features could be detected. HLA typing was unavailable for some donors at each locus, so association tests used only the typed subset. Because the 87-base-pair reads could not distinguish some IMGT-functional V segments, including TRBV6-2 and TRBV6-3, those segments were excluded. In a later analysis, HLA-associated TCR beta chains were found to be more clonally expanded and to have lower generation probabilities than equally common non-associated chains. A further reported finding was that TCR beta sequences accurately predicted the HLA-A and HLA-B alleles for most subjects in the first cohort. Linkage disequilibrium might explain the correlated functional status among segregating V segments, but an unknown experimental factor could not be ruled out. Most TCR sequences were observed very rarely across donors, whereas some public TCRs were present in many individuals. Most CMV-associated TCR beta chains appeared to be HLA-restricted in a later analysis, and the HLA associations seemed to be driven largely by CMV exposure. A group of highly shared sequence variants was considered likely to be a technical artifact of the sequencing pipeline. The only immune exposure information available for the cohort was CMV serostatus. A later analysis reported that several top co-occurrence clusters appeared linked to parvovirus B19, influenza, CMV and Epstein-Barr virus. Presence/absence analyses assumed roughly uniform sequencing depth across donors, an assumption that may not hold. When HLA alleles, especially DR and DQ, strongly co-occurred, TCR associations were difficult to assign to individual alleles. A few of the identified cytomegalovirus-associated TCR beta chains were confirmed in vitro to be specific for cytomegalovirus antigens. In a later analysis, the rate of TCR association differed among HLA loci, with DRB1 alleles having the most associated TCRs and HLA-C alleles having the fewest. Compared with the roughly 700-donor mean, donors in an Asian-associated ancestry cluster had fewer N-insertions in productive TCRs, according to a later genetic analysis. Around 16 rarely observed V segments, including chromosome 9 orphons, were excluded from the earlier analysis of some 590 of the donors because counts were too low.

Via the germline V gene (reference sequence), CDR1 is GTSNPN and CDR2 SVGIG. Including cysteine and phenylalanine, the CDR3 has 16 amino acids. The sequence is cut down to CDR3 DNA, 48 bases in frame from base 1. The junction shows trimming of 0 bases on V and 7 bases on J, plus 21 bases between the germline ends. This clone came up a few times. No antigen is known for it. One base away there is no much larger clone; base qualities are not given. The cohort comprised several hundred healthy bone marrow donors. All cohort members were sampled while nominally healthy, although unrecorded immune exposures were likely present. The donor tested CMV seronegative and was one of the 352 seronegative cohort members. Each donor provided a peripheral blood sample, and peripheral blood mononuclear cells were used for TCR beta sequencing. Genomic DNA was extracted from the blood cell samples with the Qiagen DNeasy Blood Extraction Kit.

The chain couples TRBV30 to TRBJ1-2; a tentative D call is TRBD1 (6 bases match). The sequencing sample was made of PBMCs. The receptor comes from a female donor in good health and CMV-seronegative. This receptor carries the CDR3 CAWSVLGGALRGGYTF. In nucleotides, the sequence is TGTGCCTGGAGTGTACTAGGGGGGGCGCTCAGGGGTGGCTACACCTTC.